These 26 T cell receptor beta chains originate from one sample sequenced in a study of neurological immune-mediated disorders. TCRdb re-analysed the 5' RACE reads in MiXCR, keeping a single row per CDR3 protein. The sample carries about 82,000 distinct CDR3 sequences, 2.5% to 3% recorded once. Sample: PBMCs. These receptors originate from a woman in her 30s with multiple sclerosis.

In its sample, this clonotype was seen many times. The chain couples TRBV2 to TRBJ1-1; perhaps TRBD1 as D (5 bases). The germline V gene has CDR1 SNHLY and CDR2 FYNNEI. CDR3 length: 16 residues. With 4 bases removed from V and 0 bases from J, the gap between germline ends came to 15 bases. CDR3 DNA sequence: TGTGCCAGCAGTGCGGGGCGTGCGGGAGTGAACACTGAAGCTTTCTTT. It codes for CASSAGRAGVNTEAFF.

This clonotype has at least ten counts. V and J are TRBV6-5 and TRBJ2-7; D unresolved. Trimming left V 5 bases short and J 0 bases short, with 11 bases between. CDR1 and CDR2 from the germline V gene are MNHEY and SVGAGI. This CDR3 is built from 14 residues. The CDR3 DNA reads as TGTGCCAGCAGTACCGGCCAAAGCTCCTACGAGCAGTACTTC. Its protein is CASSTGQSSYEQYF.

This clonotype showed up many times. The genes are TRBV20-1 and TRBJ1-2; D perhaps matches TRBD1 (5 bases). The V end lost 7 bases, the J end lost 6 bases, and 12 bases lay between the germline ends. Germline V CDR1 and CDR2: DFQATT, SNEGSKA (reference sequence). The CDR3 is 11 amino acids. CDR3 bases: TGCAGTGTCGGCAGGGTAGATGGCTACACCTTC. Its translation is CSVGRVDGYTF.

This clonotype was observed many times. V gene TRBV7-9 combines with J gene TRBJ1-1; D unresolved. The ends were cut back, 7 bases at V and 4 bases at J, with 19 bases in the middle. The length of the CDR3 is 15 residues. CDR1 is SEHNR, CDR2 FQNEAQ, per germline (reference sequence). Written as DNA, the CDR3 is TGTGCCAGCACCACTTACGGGATTCCCGGCACTGAAGCTTTCTTT. Its protein is CASTTYGIPGTEAFF.

This clonotype occurred many times. This chain joins TRBV15 and TRBJ2-5, with D possibly matching TRBD1 (6 bases). Per germline, CDR1 LNHNV and CDR2 YYDKDF (reference sequence). The CDR3 is made up of 16 amino acids. Trimming pared 0 bases from V and 4 bases from J, leaving 15 bases between. The CDR3 region is CATSRESQGQAETQYF. In DNA form, the CDR3 reads TGTGCCACCAGCAGAGAATCACAGGGTCAGGCAGAGACCCAGTACTTC.

This clonotype showed up many times. The chain is built from TRBV28 and TRBJ2-2; D unclear. Trimming cost V 2 bases and J 0 bases, with 7 bases left between them. Per germline, CDR1 MDHEN and CDR2 SYDVKM. The CDR3 runs 15 residues. The CDR3 protein is CASSLQTPNTGELFF. The CDR3 DNA follows: TGTGCCAGCAGTTTACAGACACCGAACACCGGGGAGCTGTTTTTT.

This clonotype showed up many times. The chain is built from TRBV29-1 and TRBJ1-4, with D uncertain. The length of the CDR3 is 14 residues. Trimming took off 7 bases at V and 5 bases at J, with 17 bases between the two ends. CDR1 and CDR2 (germline): SQVTM, ANQGSEA. The CDR3 DNA reads TGCAGCGCGTCCGTTCACGGGAGAAATGAAAAACTGTTTTTT. It is translated as CSASVHGRNEKLFF.

The table lists this clonotype with many counts. The chain is built from TRBV7-9 and TRBJ2-3, with a tentative D call TRBD1 (5 bases). The CDR3 sequence is 14 residues long. V lost 2 bases and J 2 bases, leaving 8 bases between the germline ends. CDR1 is SEHNR, CDR2 FQNEAQ, per germline (reference sequence). The DNA for the CDR3 is TGTGCCAGCAGCTTAACAGGCTCCACAGATACGCAGTATTTT. Amino acids: CASSLTGSTDTQYF. The full variable domain, its missing parts supplied by reference TRBV7-9 and TRBJ2-3, is DTGVSQNPRHKITKRGQNVTFRCDPISEHNRLYWYRQTLGQGPEFLTYFQNEAQLEKSRLLSDRFSAERPKGSFSTLEIQRTEQGDSAMYLCASSLTGSTDTQYFGPGTRLTVL.

This clonotype was observed many times. This sequence joins TRBV12-3 or TRBV12-4 and TRBJ2-7; perhaps TRBD2 as D (6 bases). V lost 5 bases and J lost 7, with 15 bases in between. The CDR3 has 13 amino acids. DNA for the CDR3: TGTGCCAGCAGTACCCAGGGACTCCAAGAGCAGTACTTC. Translated: CASSTQGLQEQYF.

This clonotype was counted many times. CDR3 sequence: CATSDGTSYTGELFF. The CDR3 DNA reads TGTGCCACCAGTGATGGGACTTCCTACACCGGGGAGCTGTTTTTT. V usage is TRBV24-1 and J usage is TRBJ2-2, with D maybe TRBD2 (6 bases). Looked up from germline, CDR1 is KGHDR and CDR2 is SFDVKD. This CDR3 has 15 residues. Trimming left V 3 bases short and J 3 bases short, with 10 bases between.

This clonotype was seen repeatedly, ten times or more. J is TRBJ1-4 and V is TRBV9, with D tentatively TRBD1 (6 bases). Germline V lookup: CDR1 SGDLS, CDR2 YYNGEE. V gave up 3 bases and J gave up 11 bases, with 20 bases separating them. The CDR3 length is 15 residues. CDR3 residues: CASSGPTGRGDKLFF. In nucleotides, the CDR3 is TGTGCCAGCAGCGGACCGACAGGAAGAGGGGATAAACTGTTTTTT.

Ten or more counts support this clonotype. The chain has TRBV6-2 or TRBV6-3 and TRBJ1-1; D is ambiguous. Germline CDR1 and CDR2: MNHEY and SVGEGT. V was trimmed by 2 bases and J by 3 bases, leaving 4 bases between them. The CDR3 has 12 amino acids. The CDR3 coding sequence is TGTGCCAGCAGTTACGTGGACACTGAAGCTTTCTTT. Its protein product is CASSYVDTEAFF.

This clonotype showed up many times. This chain joins TRBV5-1 and TRBJ2-4; 8 bases are shared with TRBD2. In germline, CDR1 is SGHRS, CDR2 YFSETQ. The V gene end was trimmed by 4 bases and the J gene end by 6 bases; junction bases not matched to a gene: 9. The CDR3 contains 15 residues. The CDR3 region is CASSSSGSGVNIQYF. CDR3 sequence (DNA): TGCGCCAGCAGCAGCAGCGGGAGTGGGGTAAACATTCAGTACTTC.

This clonotype was counted ten times or more. The chain couples TRBV14 to TRBJ2-5; 9 nucleotides agree with TRBD1. With V trimmed by 2 bases and J by 5 bases, 9 bases remained unmatched. The germline V gene encodes CDR1 SGHDN and CDR2 FVKESK. CDR3 length: 16 residues. The DNA of the CDR3 is TGTGCCAGCAGCCAACCGGGACAGGGATGGAGGGAGACCCAGTACTTC. Encoded protein: CASSQPGQGWRETQYF.

This clonotype was detected many times. The chain combines TRBV7-9 with TRBJ2-7; D possibly corresponds to TRBD2 (6 bases). Germline CDR1 reads SEHNR; CDR2 reads FQNEAQ (reference sequence). Trimming pared 1 base from V and 5 bases from J, leaving 9 bases between. The CDR3 contains 13 residues. Here the CDR3 reads CASSLDPGDEQYF. In nucleotides, the CDR3 is TGTGCCAGCAGCTTAGATCCGGGAGACGAGCAGTACTTC.

This clonotype occurred many times. The chain is built from TRBV29-1 and TRBJ2-7; 7 nucleotides line up with TRBD2. Germline CDR1 reads SQVTM; CDR2 reads ANQGSEA. The CDR3 is 14 residues long. J was trimmed by 2 bases and V by 7 bases; bases with no gene match: 11. CDR3 in amino acids: CSAQGGTNTYEQYF. The CDR3 nucleotides are TGCAGCGCCCAAGGAGGGACTAACACCTACGAGCAGTACTTC.

This clonotype was counted ten times or more. The chain joins TRBV6-6 to TRBJ1-5; D gene unclear. This CDR3 is built from 14 residues. The V and J ends lost 0 bases and 5 bases respectively, with 8 bases between them. Germline CDR1 MNHNY, CDR2 SVGAGI (reference sequence). The CDR3 DNA is TGTGCCAGCAGTTACTCGATCCGATATCAGCCCCAGCATTTT. It specifies CASSYSIRYQPQHF.

This clonotype was detected many times. The chain joins TRBV5-1 to TRBJ2-5; D uncertain. V was clipped by 4 bases and J by 7 bases, with 20 bases between them. The germline CDR1 and CDR2 sequences are SGHRS and YFSETQ. The CDR3 contains 15 residues. The CDR3 loop is CASSLFRALGVTQYF. Written as DNA, the CDR3 is TGCGCCAGCAGCCTCTTCCGCGCGTTAGGAGTGACCCAGTACTTC.

About this clonotype itself: This sequence may be a read error, since a much larger clone differs from it by one base. The V call is TRBV5-1, the J call TRBJ1-4, with D possibly being TRBD1 (6 bases). The CDR3 has 14 residues. CDR1 SGHRS and CDR2 YFSETQ come from the germline V gene. The V end was cut by 5 bases, the J end by 5 bases, with 13 bases between. The CDR3 spells CASRGQPQNEKLFF. The CDR3, as DNA: TGCGCCAGCAGAGGACAGCCACAGAATGAAAAACTGTTTTTT.

This clonotype was seen repeatedly, ten times or more. The chain uses TRBV7-2 and TRBJ2-1; D may be TRBD2 (6 bases). V shed 4 bases and J shed 7 bases, with 14 bases lying between them. The CDR3 extends over 14 amino acids. CDR1 is SGHTA, CDR2 FQGNSA, per germline. The DNA of the CDR3 is TGTGCCAGCAGCTCCGGCTCTGCGGGAAATGAGCAGTTCTTC. Amino acids: CASSSGSAGNEQFF.

This clonotype has a count of ten or more. This rearrangement joins TRBV18 to TRBJ2-1; 11 bases line up with TRBD1. CDR3 size: 15 residues. CDR1 is KGHSH and CDR2 is LQKENI in the germline V gene. J was trimmed by 4 bases and V by 3 bases; bases with no gene match: 2. The CDR3 protein is CASSPGTGGYNEQFF. The CDR3 DNA reads as TGTGCCAGCTCACCGGGGACAGGGGGGTACAATGAGCAGTTCTTC.

This clonotype was seen many times. The chain joins TRBV15 to TRBJ2-7; D unclear. The CDR3 has 16 residues. Looked up from germline, CDR1 is LNHNV and CDR2 is YYDKDF (reference sequence). The germline V and J ends were trimmed by 0 bases and 2 bases, with 14 bases remaining between them. For the CDR3, the DNA is TGTGCCACCAGCAGAGATAGGCAGGCCGGCCCCTACGAGCAGTACTTC. Residues: CATSRDRQAGPYEQYF.

There are many counts of this clonotype. The chain carries TRBV5-1 and TRBJ2-1; D is unresolved. Germline loops: CDR1 SGHRS, CDR2 YFSETQ. The CDR3 totals 14 residues. Trimming removed 0 bases from V and 4 bases from J, with 8 bases in between. The CDR3 DNA is TGCGCCAGCAGCTTGGTAGGGTCGTACAATGAGCAGTTCTTC. Amino acids: CASSLVGSYNEQFF.

This clonotype was detected ten times or more. DNA for the CDR3: TGTGCCTCCCTGGGGGGGGGCACTGAAGCTTTCTTT. This codes for CASLGGGTEAFF. The chain uses TRBV12-3 or TRBV12-4 and TRBJ1-1; perhaps TRBD1 as D (5 bases). The CDR3 contains 12 residues. Between the trimmed V and J ends, which lost 11 bases and 4 bases, there was a span of 14 bases.

This clonotype was seen ten or more times. An end of the junction differs from the germline gene, which may be a read error. This sequence joins TRBV29-1 and TRBJ2-5; 9 bases map to TRBD1. The CDR3 length is 12 residues. Germline V gene data show CDR1 as SQVTM and CDR2 as ANQGSEA. CDR3 residues: CSAGQGVVTQYF. CDR3 bases: TGCAGCGCGGGACAGGGTGTAGTGACCCAATACTTC.

J is TRBJ2-3 and V is TRBV29-1; possible D gene TRBD1, 6 bases. V gave up 7 bases and J gave up 2 bases, with 13 bases separating them. The germline CDR1 and CDR2 sequences are SQVTM and ANQGSEA. This CDR3 comprises 13 residues. The CDR3: CSARDMLTDTQYF. Written as DNA, the CDR3 is TGCAGCGCCCGGGACATGCTCACAGATACGCAGTATTTT.